The rows below give T cell receptor beta chains drawn from one sample of a study of T cell changes during pregnancy in multiple sclerosis. TCRdb's table, derived via immunoSEQ multiplex PCR, lists solely in-frame clones and lacks some. The data hold about 77,000 clones, with about 93% observed a single time. Sequencing was performed on peripheral blood, taken after pregnancy. The receptors stem from a female donor in good health, enrolled as a control in a pregnancy study. Each CDR3 is given with its conserved first and last residue. D genes are given only for firm matches. Expanded clones are given a class, and other clones once, few, many or no size at all.

D gene	V gene	J gene	clone size	CDR3 protein	CDR3 DNA
NA	TRBV7-2	TRBJ2-1	NA	CASSLETDLYNEQFF	TGTGCCAGCAGCTTAGAGACAGACCTCTACAATGAGCAGTTCTTC
NA	TRBV6-1	TRBJ2-2	NA	CASNRVANTGELFF	TGTGCCAGTAACAGGGTCGCGAACACCGGGGAGCTGTTTTTT
NA	TRBV10-3	TRBJ1-2	NA	CAISEWGVSAGYGYTF	TGTGCCATCAGTGAGTGGGGGGTTTCCGCGGGCTATGGCTACACCTTC
TRBD2	TRBV6-1	TRBJ2-3	NA	CASHQREGLGDTQYF	TGTGCCAGCCACCAGCGGGAGGGCCTTGGAGATACGCAGTATTTT
NA	TRBV27	TRBJ1-1	NA	CASSPHAGNTEAFF	TGTGCCAGCAGTCCACATGCGGGGAACACTGAAGCTTTCTTT
TRBD2	TRBV25-1	TRBJ2-3	NA	CASSEPQRGGRVDTQYF	TGTGCCAGCAGTGAACCCCAGCGGGGGGGCCGTGTAGATACGCAGTATTTT
TRBD1	TRBV5-6	TRBJ2-7	NA	CASSPRTGWGYEQYF	TGTGCCAGCAGCCCCCGGACAGGTTGGGGCTACGAGCAGTACTTC
NA	TRBV19	TRBJ1-2	NA	CASSLRPGVNYGYTF	TGTGCCAGTAGTCTCCGACCTGGAGTGAACTATGGCTACACCTTC
TRBD1	TRBV7-9	TRBJ2-7	NA	CASSHRGRPYEQYF	TGTGCCAGCAGCCACAGGGGGCGACCCTACGAGCAGTACTTC
TRBD2	TRBV25-1	TRBJ2-1	NA	CASSGSGGFYNEQFF	TGTGCCAGCAGTGGTAGCGGGGGGTTCTACAATGAGCAGTTCTTC
NA	TRBV25-1	TRBJ2-7	once	CASSELNYEQYF	TGTGCCAGCAGTGAATTAAATTACGAGCAGTACTTC
NA	TRBV9	TRBJ2-5	NA	CASSPREPGETQYF	TGTGCCAGCAGCCCCCGGGAACCCGGAGAGACCCAGTACTTC
NA	TRBV21-1	TRBJ2-7	NA	CASSGPGQGTPYEQYF	TGTGCCAGCAGCGGACCGGGACAGGGGACCCCCTACGAGCAGTACTTC
NA	TRBV5-4	TRBJ2-5	NA	CASYSGSSGGGETQYF	TGTGCCAGCTACTCCGGGTCTAGCGGAGGGGGAGAGACCCAGTACTTC
TRBD2	TRBV13	TRBJ2-3	once	CASSRTDLAALADTQYF	TGTGCCAGCAGCCGGACGGATCTAGCGGCTCTTGCAGATACGCAGTATTTT
NA	TRBV11-3	TRBJ2-5	once	CASSLDGQQETQYF	TGTGCCAGCAGCTTAGATGGACAGCAAGAGACCCAGTACTTC
NA	TRBV5-1	TRBJ2-1	NA	CASSLLPGSPGYNEQFF	TGCGCCAGCAGCTTGCTGCCCGGGTCCCCCGGGTACAATGAGCAGTTCTTC
NA	TRBV27	TRBJ1-6	NA	CASSFAGNNNSPLHF	TGTGCCAGCAGTTTCGCAGGGAATAATAATTCACCCCTCCACTTT
NA	TRBV4-3	TRBJ2-5	NA	CASSQEVRSVTETQYF	TGCGCCAGCAGCCAAGAGGTCCGGAGCGTTACAGAGACCCAGTACTTC
NA	TRBV5-5	TRBJ1-1	NA	CASSLYPQGNTEAFF	TGTGCCAGCAGCTTGTATCCTCAGGGGAACACTGAAGCTTTCTTT
NA	TRBV11-3	TRBJ2-1	NA	CASSLAEENNEQFF	TGTGCCAGCAGCTTAGCGGAGGAAAACAATGAGCAGTTCTTC
TRBD1	TRBV25-1	TRBJ2-1	NA	CASSRTGALNEQFF	TGTGCCAGCAGCCGGACAGGGGCCCTAAATGAGCAGTTCTTC
TRBD2	TRBV4-3	TRBJ2-5	NA	CASSLLAGGGYQETQYF	TGCGCCAGCAGCCTCTTAGCGGGAGGAGGGTACCAAGAGACCCAGTACTTC